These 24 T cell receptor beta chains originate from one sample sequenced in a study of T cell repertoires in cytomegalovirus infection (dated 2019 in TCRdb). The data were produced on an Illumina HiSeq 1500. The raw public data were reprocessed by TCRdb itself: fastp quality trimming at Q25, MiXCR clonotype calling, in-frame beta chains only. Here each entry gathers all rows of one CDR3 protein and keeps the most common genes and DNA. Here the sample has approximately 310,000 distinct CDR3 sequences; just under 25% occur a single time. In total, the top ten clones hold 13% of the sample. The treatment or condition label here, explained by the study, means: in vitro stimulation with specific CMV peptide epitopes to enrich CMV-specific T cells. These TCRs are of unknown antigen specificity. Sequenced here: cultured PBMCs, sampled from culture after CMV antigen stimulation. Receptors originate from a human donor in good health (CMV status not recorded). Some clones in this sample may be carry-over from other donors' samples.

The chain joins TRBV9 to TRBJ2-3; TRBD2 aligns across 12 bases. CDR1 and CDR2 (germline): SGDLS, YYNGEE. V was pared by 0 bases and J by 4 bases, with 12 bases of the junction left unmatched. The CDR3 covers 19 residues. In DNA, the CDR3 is TGTGCCAGCAGCGTAGATCCCAGGGGACTAGCGGGCGGCCCAGATACGCAGTATTTT. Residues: CASSVDPRGLAGGPDTQYF. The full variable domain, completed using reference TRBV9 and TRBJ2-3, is DSGVTQTPKHLITATGQRVTLRCSPRSGDLSVYWYQQSLDQGLQFLIQYYNGEERAKGNILERFSAQQFPDLHSELNLSSLELGDSALYFCASSVDPRGLAGGPDTQYFGPGTRLTVL.

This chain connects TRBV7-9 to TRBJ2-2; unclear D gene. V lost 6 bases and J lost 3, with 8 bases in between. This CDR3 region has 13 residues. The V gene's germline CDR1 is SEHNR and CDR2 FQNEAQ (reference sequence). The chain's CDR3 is CASSPEYTGELFF. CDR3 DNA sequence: TGTGCCAGCAGTCCCGAGTACACCGGGGAGCTGTTTTTT.

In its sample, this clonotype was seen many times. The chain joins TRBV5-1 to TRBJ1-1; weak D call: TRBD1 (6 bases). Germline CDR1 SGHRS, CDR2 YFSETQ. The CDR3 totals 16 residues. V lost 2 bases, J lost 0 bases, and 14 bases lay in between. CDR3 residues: CASSFVTGTLNTEAFF. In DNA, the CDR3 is TGCGCCAGCAGCTTTGTCACAGGGACGCTGAACACTGAAGCTTTCTTT.

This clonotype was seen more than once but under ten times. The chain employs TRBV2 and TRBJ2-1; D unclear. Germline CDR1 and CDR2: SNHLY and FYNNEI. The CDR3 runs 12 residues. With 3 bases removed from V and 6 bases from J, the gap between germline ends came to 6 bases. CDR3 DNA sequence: TGTGCCAGCAGTGAGTCCGGCAATGAGCAGTTCTTC. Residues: CASSESGNEQFF.

CDR3 nucleotide sequence: TGTGCCAGCAGCTCCGGACAGGGAGGGTATTCACCCCTCCACTTT. It yields the protein CASSSGQGGYSPLHF. The chain carries TRBV28 and TRBJ1-6; 8 bases are shared with TRBD1. Losses at the gene ends were 6 bases for V and 8 bases for J; bases not matched to a gene: 9. The V gene's germline CDR1 is MDHEN and CDR2 SYDVKM. This CDR3 spans 15 amino acids.

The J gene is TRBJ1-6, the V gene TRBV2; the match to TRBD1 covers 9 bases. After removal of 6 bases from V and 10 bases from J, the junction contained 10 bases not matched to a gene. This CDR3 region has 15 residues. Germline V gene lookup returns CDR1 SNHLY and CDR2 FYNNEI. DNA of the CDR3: TGTGCCAGCAGCCTCCCGGGACAGGGAAGATCACCCCTCCACTTT. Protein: CASSLPGQGRSPLHF. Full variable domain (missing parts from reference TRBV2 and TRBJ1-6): EPEVTQTPSHQVTQMGQEVILRCVPISNHLYFYWYRQILGQKVEFLVSFYNNEISEKSEIFDDQFSVERPDGSNFTLKIRSTKLEDSAMYFCASSLPGQGRSPLHFGNGTRLTVT.

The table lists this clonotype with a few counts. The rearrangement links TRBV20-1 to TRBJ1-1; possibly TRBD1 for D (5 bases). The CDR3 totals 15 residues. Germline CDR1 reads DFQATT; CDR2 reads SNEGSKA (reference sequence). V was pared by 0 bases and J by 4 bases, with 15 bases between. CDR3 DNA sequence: TGCAGTGCTAGAGATGCGGGGGGATTCGGCACTGAAGCTTTCTTT. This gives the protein CSARDAGGFGTEAFF.

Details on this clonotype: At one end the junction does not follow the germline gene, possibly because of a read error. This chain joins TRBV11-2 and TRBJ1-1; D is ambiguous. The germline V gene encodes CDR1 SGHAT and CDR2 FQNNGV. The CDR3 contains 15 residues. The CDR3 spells CASSLGSGLDTEVFF. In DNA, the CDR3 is TGTGCCAGCAGCTTAGGTTCCGGGTTAGACACTGAAGTTTTCTTT.

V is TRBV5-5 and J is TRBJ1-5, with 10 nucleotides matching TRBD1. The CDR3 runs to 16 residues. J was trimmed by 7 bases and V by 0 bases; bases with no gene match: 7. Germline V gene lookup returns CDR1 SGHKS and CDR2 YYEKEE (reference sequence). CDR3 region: CASSLAFGQGGQPQHF. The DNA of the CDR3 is TGTGCCAGCAGCTTGGCGTTCGGACAGGGGGGGCAGCCCCAGCATTTT.

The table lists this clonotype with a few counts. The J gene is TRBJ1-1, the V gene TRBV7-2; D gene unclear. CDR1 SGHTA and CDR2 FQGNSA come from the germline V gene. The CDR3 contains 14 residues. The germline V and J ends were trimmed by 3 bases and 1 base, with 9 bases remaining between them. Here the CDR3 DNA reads TGTGCCAGCAGCTTCGGGTATGGGAACACTGAAGCTTTCTTT. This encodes CASSFGYGNTEAFF.

In DNA, the CDR3 is TGTGCCAGCAACCTAGGGAGGTATACCGGGGAGCTGTTTTTT. It is translated as CASNLGRYTGELFF. The J gene is TRBJ2-2, the V gene TRBV6-5; tentatively, D is TRBD2 (6 bases). There are 14 residues in the CDR3. Germline CDR1 MNHEY, CDR2 SVGAGI. The V end was cut by 7 bases, the J end by 5 bases, with 14 bases between.

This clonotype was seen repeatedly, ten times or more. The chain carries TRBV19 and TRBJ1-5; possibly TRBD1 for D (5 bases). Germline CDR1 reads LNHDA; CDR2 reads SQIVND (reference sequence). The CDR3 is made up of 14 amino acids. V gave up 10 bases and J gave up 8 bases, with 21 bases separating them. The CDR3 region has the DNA TGTGCCACAACGGCTTGGGACCCATGGGAGCCCCAGCATTTT. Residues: CATTAWDPWEPQHF.

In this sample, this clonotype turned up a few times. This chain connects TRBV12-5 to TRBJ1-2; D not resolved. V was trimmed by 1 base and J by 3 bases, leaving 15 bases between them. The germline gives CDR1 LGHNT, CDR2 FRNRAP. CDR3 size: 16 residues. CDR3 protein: CASGLGVMESDYGYTF. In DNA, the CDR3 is TGTGCTAGTGGTTTGGGGGTAATGGAAAGTGACTATGGCTACACCTTC.

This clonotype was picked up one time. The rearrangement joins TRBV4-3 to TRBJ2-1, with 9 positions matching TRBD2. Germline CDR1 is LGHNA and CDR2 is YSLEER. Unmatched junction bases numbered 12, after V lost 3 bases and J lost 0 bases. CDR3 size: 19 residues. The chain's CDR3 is CASSHLGVAGGSSYNEQFF. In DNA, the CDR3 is TGCGCCAGCAGCCACCTAGGAGTGGCGGGAGGGAGCTCCTACAATGAGCAGTTCTTC.

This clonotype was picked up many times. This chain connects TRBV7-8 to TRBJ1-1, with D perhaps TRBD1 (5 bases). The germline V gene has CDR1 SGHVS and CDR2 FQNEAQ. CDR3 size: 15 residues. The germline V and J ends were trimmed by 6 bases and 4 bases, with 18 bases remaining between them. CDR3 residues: CASSTSRGAGTEAFF. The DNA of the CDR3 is TGTGCCAGCAGTACCTCTCGGGGCGCCGGCACTGAAGCTTTCTTT.

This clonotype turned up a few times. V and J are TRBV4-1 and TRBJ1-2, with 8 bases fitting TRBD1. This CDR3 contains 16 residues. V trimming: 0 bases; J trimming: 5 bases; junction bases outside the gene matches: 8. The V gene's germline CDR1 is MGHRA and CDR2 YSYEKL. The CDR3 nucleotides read TGCGCCAGCAGCCAAGATCGTCAGGGGGCGAAGTATGGCTACACCTTC. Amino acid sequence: CASSQDRQGAKYGYTF.

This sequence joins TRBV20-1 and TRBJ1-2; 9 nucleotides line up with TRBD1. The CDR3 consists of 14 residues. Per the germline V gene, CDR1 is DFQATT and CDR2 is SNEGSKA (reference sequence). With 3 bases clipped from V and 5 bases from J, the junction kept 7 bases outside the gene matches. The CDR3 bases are TGCAGTGCTAGGGGACAGGGTCAAGGATATGGCTACACCTTC. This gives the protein CSARGQGQGYGYTF.

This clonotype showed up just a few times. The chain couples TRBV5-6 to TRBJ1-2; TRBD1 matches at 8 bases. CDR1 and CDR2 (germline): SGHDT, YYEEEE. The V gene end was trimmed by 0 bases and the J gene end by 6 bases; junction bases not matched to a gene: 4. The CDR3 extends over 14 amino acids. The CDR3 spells CASSLVQGADGYTF. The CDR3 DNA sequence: TGTGCCAGCAGCTTGGTGCAGGGGGCGGATGGCTACACCTTC.

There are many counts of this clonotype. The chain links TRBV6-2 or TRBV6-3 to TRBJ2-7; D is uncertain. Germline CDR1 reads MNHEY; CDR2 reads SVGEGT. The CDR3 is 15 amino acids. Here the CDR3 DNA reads TGTGCCAGCAGTCACTCCCGTGGGCCGTCCTACGAGCAGTACGTC. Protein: CASSHSRGPSYEQYV.

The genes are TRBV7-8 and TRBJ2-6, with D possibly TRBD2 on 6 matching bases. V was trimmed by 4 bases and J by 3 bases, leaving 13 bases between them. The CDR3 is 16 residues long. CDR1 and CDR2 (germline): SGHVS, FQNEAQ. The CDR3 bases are TGTGCCAGCAGCTCCGGCGGGGCGAATGGGGCCAACGTCCTGACTTTC. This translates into CASSSGGANGANVLTF.

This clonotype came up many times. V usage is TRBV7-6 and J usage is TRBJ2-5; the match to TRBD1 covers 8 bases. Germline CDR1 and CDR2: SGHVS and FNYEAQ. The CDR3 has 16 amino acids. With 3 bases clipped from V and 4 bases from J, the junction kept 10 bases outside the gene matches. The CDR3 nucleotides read TGTGCCAGCAGCTTTTATCCCGGACAGGGAGGAGAGACCCAGTACTTC. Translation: CASSFYPGQGGETQYF.

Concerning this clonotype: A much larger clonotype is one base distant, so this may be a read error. CDR3: CASSTGGGENQYF. DNA for the CDR3: TGTGCCAGCAGCACGGGAGGAGGAGAGAACCAGTACTTC. This chain links TRBV7-1 with TRBJ2-5, with 7 bases lining up with TRBD2. TRBV7-1 is annotated as an ORF whose role is uncertain. The CDR3 sequence is 13 residues long.

CDR3 DNA: TGTGCCAGCAGTTCCGGGACAGGGGTCAATCAGCCCCAGCATTTT. It yields the protein CASSSGTGVNQPQHF. The chain carries TRBV28 and TRBJ1-5; 10 nucleotides line up with TRBD1. V gave up 4 bases and J gave up 3 bases; unmatched junction bases: 3. The CDR3 contains 15 residues. CDR1 and CDR2 from the germline V gene are MDHEN and SYDVKM.

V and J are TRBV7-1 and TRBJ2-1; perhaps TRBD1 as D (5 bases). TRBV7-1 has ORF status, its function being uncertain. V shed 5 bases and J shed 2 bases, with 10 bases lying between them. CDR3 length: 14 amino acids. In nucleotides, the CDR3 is TGTGCCAGCAGCCCGACAGCTACCTACAATGAGCAGTTCTTC. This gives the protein CASSPTATYNEQFF.